This T cell receptor (beta chain) was sequenced in a study of human T cells and chemical hapten exposure. The table lists this clonotype with a few counts. What it recognizes is unknown. Study-wide results and caveats: TCRs at a frequency above 1 in 1000 stayed unchanged with DPC sensitization.

The CDR3 length is 13 residues. Germline V gene data show CDR1 as MNHNY and CDR2 as SVGAGI (reference sequence). V was trimmed by 4 bases and J by 4 bases, leaving 8 bases between them. Regarding time point: healthy volunteer bleed at 6 weeks. The authors extracted total RNA from unfractionated whole blood. Unique molecular identifiers were attached to individual cDNA molecules within the library. Original data processing: Sampled TCR counts reached a median of approximately 94,000 per sample, with values ranging from 23,224 to 690,600. One entry per CDR3 protein, called by TCRdb with MiXCR from the RACE reads. The V and J calls come from TCRdb's annotation, not from the publication. This sample has roughly 43,000 distinct CDR3 sequences, with about 3.5% found just once.

The sequence was collected from a human donor in good health. Some clones in this sample may be carry-over from other donors' samples. The chain carries TRBV6-6 and TRBJ1-5; D is uncertain. Sequences were obtained from whole blood. CDR3 in amino acids: CASSWSENQPQHF. The CDR3 DNA reads TGTGCCAGCAGTTGGTCGGAGAATCAGCCCCAGCATTTT.